This is a list of T cell receptor beta chains from one sample in a study of blood T cell repertoires in COVID-19. Only in-frame clones appear in the TCRdb table, and some are missing; sequencing was by immunoSEQ multiplex PCR. The table has under 250,000 clones, around four fifths seen once. Source material: peripheral blood. Receptors were obtained from a man in his forties with active or convalescent COVID-19. Both conserved end residues are part of each CDR3. D genes are given only for firm matches.

J gene | V gene | D gene | CDR3 protein | CDR3 DNA
TRBJ1-1 | TRBV28 | TRBD1 | CASSRGDRMNTEAFF | TGTGCCAGCAGTCGGGGGGACAGGATGAACACTGAAGCTTTCTTT
TRBJ2-1 | TRBV7-8 | TRBD2 | CASEEVAGVDEQFF | TGTGCCAGCGAGGAGGTAGCGGGGGTCGATGAGCAGTTCTTC
TRBJ2-7 | TRBV27 | NA | CASSFKRSSSYEQYF | TGTGCCAGCAGTTTTAAGCGGTCGAGCTCCTACGAGCAGTACTTC
TRBJ1-1 | TRBV18 | TRBD1 | CASSLTVNRGGTEAFF | TGTGCCAGCTCACTCACGGTTAACAGGGGCGGCACTGAAGCTTTCTTT
TRBJ1-3 | TRBV5-1 | NA | CATPPHRQRVSGNTIYF | TGCGCCACACCTCCTCACCGACAGCGCGTCTCTGGAAACACCATATATTTT
TRBJ1-2 | TRBV30 | NA | CAWVMGSSYGYTF | TGTGCCTGGGTAATGGGCAGTTCCTATGGCTACACCTTC
TRBJ1-6 | TRBV6-6 | TRBD1 | CASSLLQGAGNSPLHF | TGTGCCAGCAGCCTGCTACAGGGGGCGGGCAATTCACCCCTCCACTTT
TRBJ2-7 | TRBV6-2/TRBV6-3 | NA | CASSYGSVNYEQYF | TGTGCCAGCAGTTATGGTTCGGTGAACTACGAGCAGTACTTC
TRBJ2-3 | TRBV3-1/TRBV3-2 | TRBD2 | CASSQAFAAGGTDTQYF | TGTGCCAGCAGCCAGGCCTTTGCGGCGGGAGGAACAGATACGCAGTATTTT
TRBJ1-2 | TRBV3-1/TRBV3-2 | NA | CASSRAGDYGYTF | TGTGCCAGCAGCCGGGCAGGGGACTATGGCTACACCTTC
TRBJ1-4 | TRBV7-2 | NA | CASSLGQREEKLFF | TGTGCCAGCAGCTTGGGCCAGAGAGAGGAAAAACTGTTTTTT
TRBJ2-3 | TRBV6-6 | TRBD2 | CASSPRTSGGYSATQYF | TGTGCCAGCAGTCCCAGGACTAGCGGGGGGTACTCCGCCACGCAGTATTTT